The 8 T cell receptor beta chains below were found in one sample sequenced in a study of blood T cell repertoires in COVID-19. Libraries were prepared by immunoSEQ multiplex PCR; TCRdb keeps only in-frame clonotypes and omits some of them. The sample contains 140,000 to 150,000 clones, roughly 84% of which appear only once. Sequenced: PBMCs or T cells enriched from blood (not recorded which). The origin of the receptors is a woman aged 45-65 years who had been exposed to COVID-19.

This clone appeared once. This chain joins TRBV6-5 and TRBJ1-5, with no clear D. Germline V gene data show CDR1 as MNHEY and CDR2 as SVGAGI. The CDR3 spans 14 residues. Trimming pared 6 bases from V and 4 bases from J, leaving 13 bases between. The CDR3 reads CASRKTRINQPQHF. CDR3 coding DNA: TGTGCCAGCAGGAAAACACGCATTAATCAGCCCCAGCATTTT.

The chain couples TRBV12-5 to TRBJ2-1, with 10 bases lining up with TRBD2. V trimming: 7 bases; J trimming: 5 bases; junction bases outside the gene matches: 8. Germline assignment: CDR1 LGHNT and CDR2 FRNRAP. The CDR3 extends over 15 amino acids. CDR3: CASAPSGRGNNEQFF. CDR3 coding DNA: TGTGCTAGTGCCCCAAGCGGGAGGGGTAACAATGAGCAGTTCTTC.

The chain couples TRBV7-2 to TRBJ2-1, with 8 bases identical to TRBD1. Unmatched junction bases numbered 12, after V lost 5 bases and J lost 12 bases. Per the germline V gene, CDR1 is SGHTA and CDR2 is FQGNSA. The CDR3 has 14 residues. In nucleotides, the CDR3 is TGTGCCAGCAGCGCTTCCCATCAGGGGGCTGGGCAGTTCTTC. Its protein is CASSASHQGAGQFF.

The rearrangement joins TRBV27 to TRBJ1-2, with D uncertain. Trimming stripped 7 bases from V and 8 bases from J, with 23 bases between. CDR3 length: 15 amino acids. The V gene's germline CDR1 is MNHEY and CDR2 SMNVEV (reference sequence). In nucleotides, the CDR3 is TGTGCCAGCACCGCGGCGGGGTTTCTTTTTCGAGGCTACACCTTC. It encodes CASTAAGFLFRGYTF.

The chain carries TRBV6-2 or TRBV6-3 and TRBJ2-3; 7 bases line up with TRBD2. V was pared by 4 bases and J by 5 bases, with 9 bases of the junction left unmatched. CDR3 size: 15 residues. Germline V gene lookup returns CDR1 MNHEY and CDR2 SVGEGT. CDR3 coding DNA: TGTGCCAGCAGTTTTCCAGCGGGAAAAGGAGATACGCAGTATTTT. It yields the protein CASSFPAGKGDTQYF.

The chain carries TRBV19 and TRBJ1-1; tentative D call: TRBD1 (5 bases). The CDR3 has 14 residues. Trimming took off 8 bases at V and 2 bases at J, with 15 bases between the two ends. Germline V lookup: CDR1 LNHDA, CDR2 SQIVND (reference sequence). The CDR3, as DNA: TGTGCCAGTTCCCTAGGGAGGGGAAACACTGAAGCTTTCTTT. Its protein is CASSLGRGNTEAFF.

This clone was counted a few times. The chain employs TRBV6-2 or TRBV6-3 and TRBJ2-2, with 9 bases identical to TRBD1. Unmatched junction bases numbered 15, after V lost 5 bases and J lost 11 bases. This CDR3 contains 16 residues. Per germline, CDR1 MNHEY and CDR2 SVGEGT. This chain's CDR3 is CASSGLGQGGMRELFF. The CDR3 region has the DNA TGTGCCAGCAGTGGATTGGGACAGGGCGGAATGAGAGAGCTGTTTTTT.

This chain connects TRBV7-9 to TRBJ2-5; TRBD1 aligns across 10 bases. This CDR3 region has 13 residues. Germline V gene sequence: CDR1 SEHNR, CDR2 FQNEAQ (reference sequence). J was trimmed by 7 bases and V by 8 bases; bases with no gene match: 7. The DNA of the CDR3 is TGTGCCAGCGCGGGACAGGGGCTCGTGACCCAGTACTTC. Translated, it gives CASAGQGLVTQYF.